This T cell receptor beta chain was sequenced in a study of cytomegalovirus exposure and HLA in healthy donors (dated by TCRdb to about 2017). Regarding the study in general: An earlier analysis of roughly 570 of the donors reported 276 Gb of sequence data and 100 million to 120 million unique TCR beta sequences obtained from around 170 million T cells. An early release that covered about 600 HLA-typed donors contained approximately 300 gigabases of sequencing data and approximately 85 million unique TCR sequences. Among the approximately 430 genotyped donors, more than 70% belonged to the genetic ancestry cluster associated with self-reported Caucasian donors. The study aimed to test whether cataloging public T cell receptors could reveal signatures of past pathogen exposure. The T cell repertoires of 670 or so subjects were profiled by immunosequencing and related to cytomegalovirus serostatus. Along with the approximately 670-subject first cohort, a separate validation cohort of more than 90 different subjects was used. High-throughput TCR immunosequencing, statistical association of individual TCRs with disease status, and machine learning were combined to predict cytomegalovirus infection status. To study patterns of TCR occurrence, a later analysis re-analyzed previously published TCR beta repertoires from 550 to 800 donors and added high-resolution HLA genotyping. Rather than using new phenotypic data, the later analysis identified candidate immune exposures from TCR beta sequences and from how often those sequences occurred across donors. An earlier analysis of fewer than 700 of the donors applied high-throughput TCR beta sequencing to assess whether each TCR beta V gene segment acted as functional or pseudogenic. Donor age, sex, ethnicity and CMV serostatus were collected together with the repertoire data. A later genetic analysis took genome-wide SNP genotypes for about three fifths of the roughly 700 donors and used that subset as a discovery cohort. All discovery cohort repertoires had been generated using a single sequencing platform. Both class I and class II loci were covered by HLA typing, at four-digit resolution. The number of donors typed differed by locus, with about 629-630 for A, B, C, DRB1 and DQB1, 522 for DQA1, 600 to 610 for DPA1, and around 430 for DPB1. Roughly five DR-DQ haplotypes were handled as single units for association and clustering because linkage in the cohort was strong. Among about 360 genotyped donors of the cohort, an average of around 240,000 unique TCR beta nucleotide sequences were sequenced per donor, about a sixth of them non-productive. Beyond this particular receptor, the publication reports: The only immune exposure information available for the cohort was CMV serostatus. Specific HLA alleles were associated with over 15,000 TCR beta sequences at a false discovery rate of 0.05 in a later analysis. A group of highly shared sequence variants was considered likely to be a technical artifact of the sequencing pipeline. A further reported finding was that TCR beta sequences accurately predicted the HLA-A and HLA-B alleles for most subjects in the first cohort. The study gave a list of about 170 TCR beta chains associated with cytomegalovirus. Because HLA typing was unavailable for some donors at each locus, only the typed subset was used in association tests. The authors suggested that the approach could potentially be generalized to other disease states and immunological phenotypes. A later genetic analysis associated a missense DCLRE1C variant with V-gene and J-gene trimming of TCR beta chains, and an independent cohort replicated the association. Sequencing depth was assumed to be roughly uniform across donors in the presence/absence analyses, though that assumption may not hold. Correlated functional status among segregating V segments might reflect linkage disequilibrium, but an unknown experimental factor could not be ruled out. Three of the identified cytomegalovirus-associated TCR beta chains were confirmed in vitro to be specific for cytomegalovirus antigens. When HLA alleles, especially DR and DQ, strongly co-occurred, attributing TCR associations to individual alleles was difficult. Most TCR sequences were observed very rarely across donors, whereas some public TCRs were present in many individuals. In a later analysis, most CMV-associated TCR beta chains were found to appear HLA-restricted, with HLA associations seemingly driven largely by CMV exposure. About 17 rarely observed V segments, including chromosome 9 orphons, were excluded from the earlier analysis of approximately 600 of the donors because counts were too low. In a later genetic analysis, fewer N-insertions in productive TCRs were reported among donors in an Asian-associated ancestry cluster than the roughly 700-donor mean. In both the original and validation cohorts, the classifier was reported to diagnose cytomegalovirus status with high specificity and sensitivity. In this cohort, only TCR beta chains were sequenced, and detectable features were limited by the absence of alpha or paired-chain data. In an earlier analysis of around 600 of the donors, most TCR beta V segments were observed in productive rearrangements about 87% or about 30% of the time, broadly matching IMGT annotations. Some IMGT-functional V segments, including TRBV6-2 and TRBV6-3, could not be distinguished by the 87-base-pair reads and were therefore excluded. In a later analysis, several top co-occurrence clusters were reported to appear linked to parvovirus B19, influenza, CMV and Epstein-Barr virus. In a later analysis, the rate of TCR association differed among HLA loci, with DRB1 alleles having the most associated TCRs and HLA-C alleles having the fewest. Compared with equally common non-associated chains, HLA-associated TCR beta chains in a later analysis were more clonally expanded and had lower generation probabilities.

Preparation of the library involved the immunoSEQ multiplex PCR assay. For the multiplex PCR, a mixture combining 60 forward primers for TCR Vbeta segments and 13 reverse primers for TCR Jbeta segments was used. The CDR3 region of rearranged TCR beta genes was amplified from genomic DNA by a multiplex PCR assay. Amplified TCR beta libraries were sequenced as 87-base-pair reads on the Illumina HiSeq System. The source study handled its data this way. Across the 600 to 700 repertoires, a later analysis counted roughly 77 million unique TCR beta chains, about 10 million of which were shared by at least two donors. Raw reads were error-corrected and collapsed into unique sequences by a nearest-neighbor algorithm in which closely related sequences were merged to remove PCR and sequencing errors. V, D and J gene segments were assigned by aligning CDR3 sequences to IMGT reference sequences. For a sequence to be retained, at least a six-nucleotide match to both a V gene segment and a J gene segment was required. A rearrangement counted as productive if the CDR3 had no stop codons and remained in frame with V and J, and every other rearrangement counted as non-productive. CDR3 was defined by IMGT convention, running from the second conserved V-encoded cysteine to the conserved J-encoded phenylalanine. Sequences without an unambiguous match to a single V gene segment were excluded from the earlier analysis of 450 to 650 of the donors. An earlier analysis of a few hundred of the donors called V segments functional above 56.7% productive rearrangements and segregating when the between-donor standard deviation exceeded 5%. To diagnose cytomegalovirus status from the catalog of TCR beta chain sequences, a statistical classification framework was built. In a later analysis, TCR nucleotide sequences were compared against IMGT/GENE-DB human TR gene sequences so that V and J genes could be assigned. A later analysis assigned CDR3 sequences and most-parsimonious VDJ recombination scenarios with the TCRdist pipeline. In a later analysis, each TCR beta chain was defined by its CDR3 amino acid sequence together with its V-gene family, and reads without a unique V-gene family were excluded. As a way to deal with suspected cross-contamination and a sequencing artifact, a later analysis dropped 450 to 700 nucleotide sequences that were highly shared and had low generation probability. In a later analysis, a clonal expansion index for each public chain was calculated from normalized within-repertoire ranks of inferred template counts. Generation probabilities in a later analysis came from a VDJ recombination model fitted to out-of-frame rearrangements, and those results were checked against IGoR. In a later analysis, hypergeometric tests were used to score TCR-TCR, TCR-HLA and TCR-CMV co-occurrence, with a repertoire-size bias correction applied to TCR pairs. To estimate false discovery rates, a later analysis permuted the HLA or CMV assignments 20 times. A later analysis grouped co-occurring TCRs with DBSCAN, adding TCRdist sequence similarity when clustering within HLA-allele-positive subsets. Repertoires with fewer than 30,000 or more than 120,000 public chains, plus five repertoires with anomalous nucleotide sharing, were excluded from co-occurrence clustering. Entries here come from immuneACCESS through TCRdb and include only in-frame sequences with V and J called. Some clones fail to appear in such tables; in the studies checked, an unresolved V gene covers under half of the shortfall, and the cause of the remainder is unknown. V, J and clone size reflect that table, while D and trimming were determined from the DNA. The sample has about 210,000 clones on record. Clones ranked in the top ten supply roughly 0.98% of the sample.

Turning to this clone: What antigen it recognizes has not been identified.

Reading the germline V gene (reference sequence) gives CDR1 GTSNPN and CDR2 SVGIG. Between the V and J ends, shortened by 4 bases and 5 bases respectively, the junction contains 14 bases. Including the terminal cysteine and phenylalanine, the CDR3 comprises 13 residues. Just the 39-base CDR3 DNA is kept, in frame starting at base 1. In total, roughly 670 healthy bone marrow donors made up the cohort. At the time of sampling, all cohort members were nominally healthy, though unrecorded immune exposures were likely present. The donor was CMV seropositive and belonged to the group of a few hundred seropositive cohort members. A peripheral blood sample was provided by each donor, and peripheral blood mononuclear cells were used for TCR beta sequencing. Genomic DNA was extracted from the blood cell samples with the Qiagen DNeasy Blood Extraction Kit.

This clonotype was sampled from a woman in her twenties or thirties in good health and CMV-seropositive. The chain is made from TRBV30 and TRBJ1-2, and TRBD1 may be the D gene, going by 6 matching bases. Material: PBMCs. The sequenced DNA is TGTGCCTGGAAAACAGGGTCTTGGTATGGCTACACCTTC. The encoded protein is CAWKTGSWYGYTF.